This record looks at one TCR beta chain sequence and its context. Its target is unknown. Assay execution took place at the deep level. Per the original methods: ImmunoSEQ only sent back junction sequences with no quality scores, so filtering was done differently. Profiled with immunoSEQ multiplex PCR; TCRdb holds only in-frame clones, not every one. Clone size and the V and J calls come from that table; the DNA yielded D and trimming. The table shows approximately 980,000 clones, with 70% to 85% occurring only once. The data were obtained in a study of shared clonotypes between healthy human individuals. Study results and caveats: All-four-donor shared clonotypes had higher generation probabilities than non-shared clonotypes did.

Germline-derived CDR1 and CDR2 are SGHRS and YFSETQ. The V and J ends lost 5 bases and 2 bases, in that order; junction bases with no gene match: 4. The CDR3 totals 15 residues. The chain links TRBV5-1 to TRBJ2-1; 10 bases are a match to TRBD2. The material sequenced was memory CD4+ T cells sorted from blood. Subset of the sample: CD45RA-negative fraction. This TCR was recovered from a man between 18 and 29 years old in good health. The CDR3 sequence: CASRSSGGTYNEQFF. The DNA for the CDR3 is TGCGCCAGCAGAAGTAGCGGGGGGACCTACAATGAGCAGTTCTTC.